Following are 14 T cell receptor beta chains from one sample sequenced in a study of blood T cell repertoires in COVID-19 (dated by TCRdb to 2018 to 2020). Library construction relied on the immunoSEQ multiplex PCR assay. The source is immuneACCESS, and TCRdb retained only in-frame sequences with V and J called. Part of the clones is not carried over; for the studies checked, unresolved V genes explain less than half of this, and the remainder is unexplained. Counted in this sample were approximately 270,000 clones; approximately 85% of them appeared once. The top ten hold 11% of the sample. What was sequenced was peripheral blood. Source of these receptors: a woman in her seventies with acute or convalescent COVID-19.

The genes are TRBV20-1 and TRBJ2-1; maybe TRBD1 (5 bases). V was pared by 3 bases and J by 5 bases, with 11 bases between. Per germline, CDR1 DFQATT and CDR2 SNEGSKA (reference sequence). The CDR3 is made up of 13 amino acids. CDR3 coding DNA: TGCAGTGCTAGTGGAGACAGAGACAATGAGCAGTTCTTC. It yields the protein CSASGDRDNEQFF.

This clone was picked up a small number of times. The chain combines TRBV9 with TRBJ2-2; possible D gene TRBD2, 6 bases. V lost 2 bases and J 5 bases, leaving 13 bases between the germline ends. The germline V gene encodes CDR1 SGDLS and CDR2 YYNGEE. There are 15 residues in the CDR3. The CDR3 bases are TGTGCCAGCAGCGTCCGGACTGCGGGGACCGGGGAGCTGTTTTTT. This translates into CASSVRTAGTGELFF.

This clone came up a few times. The chain joins TRBV19 to TRBJ2-2; 8 bases map to TRBD2. Trimming removed 3 bases from V and 0 bases from J; junction bases left unmatched: 6. CDR1 and CDR2 (germline): LNHDA, SQIVND (reference sequence). The CDR3 contains 17 residues. This CDR3 reads CASSIGGLGSNTGELFF. The CDR3 region has the DNA TGTGCCAGTAGTATTGGGGGACTAGGGTCGAACACCGGGGAGCTGTTTTTT.

The genes are TRBV10-3 and TRBJ2-1; TRBD2 agrees at 10 bases. The germline V gene encodes CDR1 ENHRY and CDR2 SYGVKD. The J segment lost 8 bases and the V segment lost 4 bases, leaving 8 bases of the junction unmatched. This CDR3 contains 15 residues. CDR3 loop: CAISAASGGLYEQFF. The CDR3 DNA sequence: TGTGCCATCAGTGCGGCTAGCGGGGGACTCTATGAGCAGTTCTTC.

This clone was recorded once. The V gene is TRBV10-3, the J gene TRBJ1-1; no definite D call. Trimming stripped 2 bases from V and 9 bases from J, with 16 bases between. The CDR3 extends over 14 amino acids. Germline CDR1 is ENHRY and CDR2 is SYGVKD. CDR3 DNA: TGTGCCATCAGTGAGGGAGAACATAGAGGCCAAGCTTTCTTT. Amino acid sequence: CAISEGEHRGQAFF.

The chain carries TRBV11-3 and TRBJ2-4; D unclear. The V gene lost 1 base and the J gene lost 5 bases, with 6 bases spanning the gap. Germline V lookup: CDR1 SGHNT, CDR2 YENEEA. The CDR3 length is 13 residues. The CDR3 DNA reads as TGTGCCAGCAGCTTAGGTCTAGAAAACATTCAGTACTTC. It is translated as CASSLGLENIQYF.

The V gene is TRBV18, the J gene TRBJ1-4; maybe TRBD1 (5 bases). The CDR3 is made up of 13 amino acids. Germline CDR1 reads KGHSH; CDR2 reads LQKENI. The CDR3: CATSSDINEKLFF. For the CDR3, the DNA is TGTGCGACCTCTTCGGACATTAATGAAAAACTGTTTTTT.

This clone has more than one count but fewer than ten. The V gene is TRBV10-3, the J gene TRBJ1-5, with 8 bases identical to TRBD1. Trimming at V came to 8 bases and at J to 3 bases, leaving 6 bases not matched to a gene. This CDR3 contains 14 residues. CDR1 ENHRY and CDR2 SYGVKD come from the germline V gene. For the CDR3, the DNA is TGTGCCATCGGACAGGGAATAGACAATCAGCCCCAGCATTTT. This encodes CAIGQGIDNQPQHF.

This chain links TRBV11-2 with TRBJ2-1; 7 bases agree with TRBD2. CDR3 length: 16 amino acids. V shed 2 bases and J 6 bases; nucleotides not matched to a gene: 10. CDR1 SGHAT and CDR2 FQNNGV come from the germline V gene. CDR3 sequence reads: CASSLRTSASANEQFF. The CDR3 DNA reads TGTGCCAGCAGCTTAAGAACTAGCGCGAGTGCCAATGAGCAGTTCTTC.

The chain uses TRBV6-5 and TRBJ1-6, with D unresolved. Per germline, CDR1 MNHEY and CDR2 SVGAGI. Trimming left V 0 bases short and J 7 bases short, with 4 bases between. There are 13 residues in the CDR3. In DNA, the CDR3 is TGTGCCAGCAGTTACTCCCAAAATTCACCCCTCCACTTT. Its protein product is CASSYSQNSPLHF.

This chain links TRBV29-1 with TRBJ2-5; 9 bases map to TRBD2. Germline V lookup: CDR1 SQVTM, CDR2 ANQGSEA. The V gene end was trimmed by 3 bases and the J gene end by 1 base; junction bases not matched to a gene: 3. This CDR3 has 14 residues. CDR3 coding DNA: TGCAGCGTTGAGGGGACTAGCATCCAAGAGACCCAGTACTTC. It yields the protein CSVEGTSIQETQYF.

The V gene is TRBV29-1, the J gene TRBJ1-5, with D possibly matching TRBD1 (5 bases). V gave up 1 base and J gave up 4 bases, with 8 bases separating them. Per germline, CDR1 SQVTM and CDR2 ANQGSEA. CDR3 size: 13 residues. The CDR3 DNA follows: TGCAGCGTTGAAGTGGGGGGAAATCAGCCCCAGCATTTT. Translated, it gives CSVEVGGNQPQHF.

A note on this clone: The identical CDR3 is also encoded by other nucleotide sequences in the sample. This chain links TRBV2 with TRBJ1-1, with D possibly TRBD1 on 5 matching bases. Germline V gives CDR1 SNHLY, CDR2 FYNNEI. There are 13 residues in the CDR3. Trimming shortened V by 4 bases and J by 4 bases, and 10 bases separated the two germline ends. The CDR3 sequence is CASSGQGSTEAFF. Here the CDR3 DNA reads TGTGCCAGCAGTGGGCAGGGTAGCACTGAAGCTTTCTTT.

This chain uses TRBV2 with TRBJ1-1; D uncertain. The germline V gene encodes CDR1 SNHLY and CDR2 FYNNEI. The CDR3 loop spans 11 amino acids. V was shortened by 0 bases and J by 11 bases, with 7 bases between the two germline ends. CDR3 protein: CASSEARAAFF. The CDR3 nucleotides read TGTGCCAGCAGTGAAGCCAGAGCGGCTTTCTTT.